The rows below give T cell receptor beta chains drawn from one sample of a study of identical twins. MiXCR was run by TCRdb on the 5' RACE reads, yielding one entry per CDR3 protein. The sample carries around 490,000 distinct CDR3 sequences, 12% to 15% recorded once. This same sample was also part of a study on yellow fever vaccine responses in identical twins.

The sequenced sample consisted of CD4+ T cells sorted from blood. The receptors here all came from a woman under 30 in good health. Each CDR3 is given with its conserved first and last residue.

v_call,j_call,cdr3_aa
TRBV20-1,TRBJ2-1,CSVCGTPGCEQFF
TRBV19,TRBJ2-2,CASSVLFTGELFF
TRBV28,TRBJ2-3,CASSLLDGGGTDTQYF
TRBV6-2/TRBV6-3,TRBJ2-5,CASSYPLGGQETQYF
TRBV12-3/TRBV12-4,TRBJ1-2,CASSQGASGYTF
TRBV12-3/TRBV12-4,TRBJ1-2,CASRPGTVRMDYGYTF
TRBV15,TRBJ2-1,CATSRDSSPYNEQFF
TRBV20-1,TRBJ2-7,CSASFGTNTYEQYF
TRBV3-1,TRBJ2-1,CASSPRQGLRNEQFF
TRBV20-1,TRBJ1-3,CSARDDRPEGNTIYF
TRBV10-2,TRBJ2-5,CASRPQGFAQETQYF
TRBV7-9,TRBJ2-3,CASSLVLTGGRYSTQYF
TRBV28,TRBJ2-7,CASSFTATYEQYF
TRBV5-1,TRBJ2-4,CASSSSAGTSGSLIQYF
TRBV29-1,TRBJ2-3,CSVSRGGSVRSTDTQYF
TRBV5-6,TRBJ2-1,CASSLRTSGRRDYNEQFF
TRBV15,TRBJ2-3,CATSTRLAGVNTQYF
TRBV7-2,TRBJ2-1,CASSLVWREQFF
TRBV12-3/TRBV12-4,TRBJ2-1,CASSLDPSGNEQFF
TRBV5-6,TRBJ2-7,CASSFNYEQYF
TRBV27,TRBJ2-1,CASRIVGLAGANSYNEQFF
TRBV2,TRBJ2-1,CASRRTPSSNEQFF
TRBV11-2,TRBJ1-1,CASSLDLQVNTEAFF
TRBV20-1,TRBJ1-4,CSARWQGGEKLFF
TRBV28,TRBJ1-5,CASRGQGGNQPQHF
TRBV6-1,TRBJ2-3,CASSEMTSGTTDTQYF
TRBV19,TRBJ1-1,CASSAGDINTEAFF
TRBV12-3/TRBV12-4,TRBJ1-2,CASSSPPATYGYTF
TRBV5-1,TRBJ1-1,CASKEGADTEAFF
TRBV2,TRBJ2-7,CASIGLAGGREQYF
TRBV4-1,TRBJ2-3,CASSQDISLGLAGTDTQYF
TRBV15,TRBJ2-2,CATSRGVAGELFF
TRBV29-1,TRBJ2-2,CSVVGQGHTGELFF
TRBV5-1,TRBJ2-3,CASSTDSGSGTDTQYF
TRBV12-5,TRBJ2-2,CASGLYTGELFF
TRBV2,TRBJ2-7,CASSGVASVYEQYF
TRBV7-2,TRBJ2-1,CASSLALAGLVSYNEQFF
TRBV10-3,TRBJ2-1,CAISELGSFSNNEQFF
TRBV28,TRBJ2-2,CASGGVAGGTGELFF
TRBV20-1,TRBJ2-3,CSASTSGGSTDTQYF
TRBV5-1,TRBJ1-2,CASSTRGANYGYTF
TRBV5-1,TRBJ2-1,CASSLDGLYNEQFF
TRBV10-3,TRBJ1-2,CAISEFPPGEEGYTF
TRBV5-1,TRBJ1-1,CASSLLLNTEAFF
TRBV5-1,TRBJ2-1,CASSTGLEQFF
TRBV12-3/TRBV12-4,TRBJ1-5,CASSSRAQGLNQPQHF
TRBV6-5,TRBJ1-1,CASSYGGLMNTEAFF
TRBV12-3/TRBV12-4,TRBJ1-6,CASSFKHSRPNNSPLHF
TRBV7-8,TRBJ2-3,CASSAREGYTDTQYF
TRBV7-9,TRBJ2-7,CASSPGQGIYYEQYF
TRBV7-9,TRBJ2-5,CASSKRQRETQYF
TRBV6-1,TRBJ1-1,CASSKRQAQNTEAFF
TRBV6-5,TRBJ2-2,CASKDRSEHTGELFF